The 10 T cell receptor beta chains below were found in one sample sequenced in a study of CD8 T cells in ankylosing spondylitis. In TCRdb, the 5' RACE reads were re-called with MiXCR into one record per CDR3 protein. The sample yields approximately 240,000 distinct CDR3 sequences, approximately 24% seen once. The sequenced material came from blood, either unsorted or a sorted T cell fraction (not recorded which). These receptors were collected from a male donor with ankylosing spondylitis or in good health (not recorded which).

This chain links TRBV4-1 with TRBJ1-1; D perhaps matches TRBD1 (5 bases). Germline V CDR1 and CDR2: MGHRA, YSYEKL. CDR3 length: 13 amino acids. V shed 8 bases and J shed 7 bases, with 17 bases lying between them. The CDR3 is CASQPPGRGEAFF. CDR3 nucleotide sequence: TGCGCCAGCCAGCCACCGGGGCGAGGTGAAGCTTTCTTT.

This clonotype appeared a single time. V usage is TRBV2 and J usage is TRBJ1-3, with D possibly TRBD1 on 6 matching bases. V shed 6 bases and J shed 2 bases, with 8 bases lying between them. The germline CDR1 and CDR2 sequences are SNHLY and FYNNEI. The CDR3 length is 13 residues. The CDR3 nucleotides read TGTGCCAGCAGGGAGGGGGCTGGAAACACCATATATTTT. Its translation is CASREGAGNTIYF.

The V and J genes are TRBV12-3 or TRBV12-4 and TRBJ2-6, with 8 bases lining up with TRBD2. The CDR3 is 15 residues long. The trim removed 3 bases at V and 6 bases at J, leaving 4 bases unmatched. Here the CDR3 DNA reads TGTGCCAGCAGTTTCGGGGGGGCTTTGGCCAACGTCCTGACTTTC. Its translation: CASSFGGALANVLTF.

The rearrangement uses TRBV6-5 and TRBJ1-2, with TRBD1 as a possible D gene (5 bases). The germline CDR1 and CDR2 sequences are MNHEY and SVGAGI. V was cut by 0 bases and J by 5 bases, with 13 bases left in between. CDR3 size: 15 residues. CDR3: CASSYSIGEGYGYTF. For the CDR3, the DNA is TGTGCCAGCAGTTACTCGATCGGGGAGGGGTATGGCTACACCTTC.

In this sample, this clonotype turned up a few times. This chain joins TRBV20-1 and TRBJ1-1; no firm D call. This CDR3 region has 13 residues. Trimming removed 8 bases at V and 3 bases at J, with 16 bases between. The germline gives CDR1 DFQATT, CDR2 SNEGSKA (reference sequence). As DNA, the CDR3 is TGCAGTTCTTCACTGGGGTTTGACACTGAAGCTTTCTTT. It encodes CSSSLGFDTEAFF.

V is TRBV20-1 and J is TRBJ2-5, with D possibly called TRBD1 or TRBD2 (5 bases each). V lost 4 bases and J lost 4, with 13 bases in between. CDR1 DFQATT and CDR2 SNEGSKA come from the germline V gene (reference sequence). The CDR3 totals 13 residues. CDR3 nucleotides: TGCAGTGCTATGGGACCACCCACAGAGACCCAGTACTTC. It yields the protein CSAMGPPTETQYF.

This clonotype was recorded at least ten times. The chain joins TRBV12-3 or TRBV12-4 to TRBJ2-7, with 11 nucleotides matching TRBD2. The CDR3 runs 14 residues. V trimming: 4 bases; J trimming: 2 bases; junction bases outside the gene matches: 1. The CDR3 sequence: CASSYSGGAYEQYF. The CDR3, as DNA: TGTGCCAGCAGTTATAGCGGGGGGGCCTACGAGCAGTACTTC.

Only a few counts were recorded for this clonotype. The chain has TRBV6-1 and TRBJ2-2; weak D call: TRBD2 (5 bases). Germline V lookup: CDR1 MNHNS, CDR2 SASEGT. Trimming pared 10 bases from V and 4 bases from J, leaving 19 bases between. CDR3 size: 15 residues. For the CDR3, the DNA is TGTGCCACCTCTCGAGGGATAGTGCCCACCGGGGAGCTGTTTTTT. Its protein product is CATSRGIVPTGELFF.

This clonotype was observed many times. CDR3 sequence reads: CASSPFNANEKLFF. CDR3 nucleotides: TGTGCCAGCAGCCCGTTTAACGCAAATGAAAAACTGTTTTTT. The V and J genes are TRBV12-3 or TRBV12-4 and TRBJ1-4; no definite D call. This CDR3 contains 14 residues. The V gene lost 6 bases and the J gene lost 5 bases, with 13 bases spanning the gap.

The V call is TRBV7-2, the J call TRBJ2-1, with D possibly TRBD1 on 5 matching bases. The germline V gene has CDR1 SGHTA and CDR2 FQGNSA. The ends were cut back, 1 base at V and 7 bases at J, with 5 bases in the middle. CDR3 length equals 12 residues. CDR3 sequence (DNA): TGTGCCAGCAGCTTAGAGGGGAATGAGCAGTTCTTC. This gives the protein CASSLEGNEQFF.